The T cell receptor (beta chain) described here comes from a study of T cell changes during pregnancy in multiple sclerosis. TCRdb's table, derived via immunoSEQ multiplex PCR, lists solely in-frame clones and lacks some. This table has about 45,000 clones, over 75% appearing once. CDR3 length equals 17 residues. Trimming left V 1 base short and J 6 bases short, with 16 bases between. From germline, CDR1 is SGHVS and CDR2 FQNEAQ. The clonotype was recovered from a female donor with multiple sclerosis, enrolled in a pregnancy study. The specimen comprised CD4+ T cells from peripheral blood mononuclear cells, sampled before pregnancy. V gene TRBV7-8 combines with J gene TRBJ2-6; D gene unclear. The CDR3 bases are TGTGCCAGCAGCTTAGTCTCCACCAATTCTATGGCCAACGTCCTGACTTTC. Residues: CASSLVSTNSMANVLTF.